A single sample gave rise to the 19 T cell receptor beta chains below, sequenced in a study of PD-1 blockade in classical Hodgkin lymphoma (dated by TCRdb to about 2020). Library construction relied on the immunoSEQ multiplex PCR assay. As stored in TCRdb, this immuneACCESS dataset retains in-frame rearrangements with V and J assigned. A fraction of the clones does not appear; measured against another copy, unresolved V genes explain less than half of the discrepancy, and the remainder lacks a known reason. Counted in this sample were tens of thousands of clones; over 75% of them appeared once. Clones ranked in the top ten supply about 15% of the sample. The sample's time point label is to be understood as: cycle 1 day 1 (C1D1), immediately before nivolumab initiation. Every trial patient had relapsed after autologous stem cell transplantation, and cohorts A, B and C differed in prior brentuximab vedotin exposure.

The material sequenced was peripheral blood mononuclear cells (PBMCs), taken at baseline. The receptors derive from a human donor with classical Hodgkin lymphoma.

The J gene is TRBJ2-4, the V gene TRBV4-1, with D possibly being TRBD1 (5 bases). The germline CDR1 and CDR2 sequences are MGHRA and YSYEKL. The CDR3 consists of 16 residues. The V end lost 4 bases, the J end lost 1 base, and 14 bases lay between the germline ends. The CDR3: CASSRAVGAAKNIQYF. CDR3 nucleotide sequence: TGCGCCAGCAGCCGGGCGGTAGGGGCGGCCAAAAACATTCAGTACTTC.

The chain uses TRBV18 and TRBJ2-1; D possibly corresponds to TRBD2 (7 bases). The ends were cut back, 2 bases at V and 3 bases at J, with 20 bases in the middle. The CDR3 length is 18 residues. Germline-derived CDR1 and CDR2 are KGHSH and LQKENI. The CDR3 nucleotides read TGTGCCAGCTCACCAGCTTCCCCAGGGGACTACTACTACAATGAGCAGTTCTTC. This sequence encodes CASSPASPGDYYYNEQFF.

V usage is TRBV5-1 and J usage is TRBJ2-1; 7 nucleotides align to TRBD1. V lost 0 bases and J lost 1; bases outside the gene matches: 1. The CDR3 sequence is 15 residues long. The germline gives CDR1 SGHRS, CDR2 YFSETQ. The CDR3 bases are TGCGCCAGCAGCTTGGACAGGGGATCCTACAATGAGCAGTTCTTC. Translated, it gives CASSLDRGSYNEQFF. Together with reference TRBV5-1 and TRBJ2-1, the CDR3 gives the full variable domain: KAGVTQTPRYLIKTRGQQVTLSCSPISGHRSVSWYQQTPGQGLQFLFEYFSETQRNKGNFPGRFSGRQFSNSRSEMNVSTLELGDSALYLCASSLDRGSYNEQFFGPGTRLTVL.

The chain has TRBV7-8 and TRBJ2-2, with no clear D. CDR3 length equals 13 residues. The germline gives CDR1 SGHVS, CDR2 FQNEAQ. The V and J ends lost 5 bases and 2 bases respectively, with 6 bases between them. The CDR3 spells CASSASNTGELFF. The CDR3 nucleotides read TGTGCCAGCAGCGCCTCTAACACCGGGGAGCTGTTTTTT.

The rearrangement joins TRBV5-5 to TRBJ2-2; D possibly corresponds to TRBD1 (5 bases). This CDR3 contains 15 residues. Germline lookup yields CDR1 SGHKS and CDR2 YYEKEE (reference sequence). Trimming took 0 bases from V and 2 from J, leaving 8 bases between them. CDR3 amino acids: CASSLGQLNTGELFF. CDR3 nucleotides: TGTGCCAGCAGCTTGGGACAGCTAAACACCGGGGAGCTGTTTTTT. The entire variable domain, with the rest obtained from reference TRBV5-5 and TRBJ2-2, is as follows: DAGVTQSPTHLIKTRGQQVTLRCSPISGHKSVSWYQQVLGQGPQFIFQYYEKEERGRGNFPDRFSARQFPNYSSELNVNALLLGDSALYLCASSLGQLNTGELFFGEGSRLTVL.

CDR3 protein: CASSFTSGGRGEQYF. The CDR3 nucleotides are TGTGCCAGCAGTTTTACTAGCGGCGGAAGGGGCGAGCAGTACTTC. J is TRBJ2-7 and V is TRBV13; TRBD2 matches 8 bases. The ends lost 6 bases at V and 6 bases at J; junction bases unmatched: 13. Germline V gives CDR1 PRHDT, CDR2 FYEKMQ (reference sequence). CDR3 length: 15 residues.

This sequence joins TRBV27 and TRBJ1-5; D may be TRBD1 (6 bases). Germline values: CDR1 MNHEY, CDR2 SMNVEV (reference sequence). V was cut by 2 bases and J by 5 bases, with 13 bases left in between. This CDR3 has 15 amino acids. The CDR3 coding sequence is TGTGCCAGCAGTTTAATAGGGGGGAGGGATCAGCCCCAGCATTTT. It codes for CASSLIGGRDQPQHF.

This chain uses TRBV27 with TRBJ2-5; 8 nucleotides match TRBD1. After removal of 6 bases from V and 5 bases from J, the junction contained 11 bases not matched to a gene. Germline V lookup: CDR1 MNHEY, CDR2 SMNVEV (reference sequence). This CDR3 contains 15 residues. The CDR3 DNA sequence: TGTGCCAGCAGCTTTCTGGACAGGGACGGTGAGACCCAGTACTTC. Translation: CASSFLDRDGETQYF.

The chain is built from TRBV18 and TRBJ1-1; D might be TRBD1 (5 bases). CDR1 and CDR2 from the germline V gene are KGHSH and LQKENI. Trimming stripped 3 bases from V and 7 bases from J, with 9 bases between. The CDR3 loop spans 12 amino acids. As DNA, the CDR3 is TGTGCCAGCTCACCGAAGCAGGGTGAAGCTTTCTTT. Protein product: CASSPKQGEAFF.

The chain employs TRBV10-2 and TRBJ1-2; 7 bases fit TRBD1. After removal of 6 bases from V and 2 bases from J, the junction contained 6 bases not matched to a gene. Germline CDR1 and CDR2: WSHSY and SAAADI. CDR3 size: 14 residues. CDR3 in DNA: TGCGCCAGCAGCCCGGACAGGATAAACTATGGCTACACCTTC. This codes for CASSPDRINYGYTF.

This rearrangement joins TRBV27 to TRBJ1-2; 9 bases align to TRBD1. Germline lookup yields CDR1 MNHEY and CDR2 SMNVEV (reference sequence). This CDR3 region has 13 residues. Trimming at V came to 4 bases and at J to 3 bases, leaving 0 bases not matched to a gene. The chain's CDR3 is CASSWDRDYGYTF. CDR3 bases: TGTGCCAGCAGTTGGGACAGGGACTATGGCTACACCTTC.

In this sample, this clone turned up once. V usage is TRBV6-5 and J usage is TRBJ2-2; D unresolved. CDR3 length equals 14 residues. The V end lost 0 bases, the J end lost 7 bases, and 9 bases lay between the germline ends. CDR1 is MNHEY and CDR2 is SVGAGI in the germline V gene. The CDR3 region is CASSYSGGGGELFF. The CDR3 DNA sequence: TGTGCCAGCAGTTACTCGGGCGGCGGCGGGGAGCTGTTTTTT.

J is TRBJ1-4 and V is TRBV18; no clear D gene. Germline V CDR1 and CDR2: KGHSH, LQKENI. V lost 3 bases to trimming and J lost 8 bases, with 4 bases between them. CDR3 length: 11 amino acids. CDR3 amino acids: CASSPGEKLFF. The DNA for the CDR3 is TGTGCCAGCTCACCCGGCGAAAAACTGTTTTTT.

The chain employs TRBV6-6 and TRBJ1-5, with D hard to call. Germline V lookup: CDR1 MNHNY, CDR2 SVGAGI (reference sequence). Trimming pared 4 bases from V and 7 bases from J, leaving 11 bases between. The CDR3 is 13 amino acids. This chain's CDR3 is CASSFGPNQPQHF. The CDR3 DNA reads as TGTGCCAGCAGTTTTGGTCCCAACCAGCCCCAGCATTTT.

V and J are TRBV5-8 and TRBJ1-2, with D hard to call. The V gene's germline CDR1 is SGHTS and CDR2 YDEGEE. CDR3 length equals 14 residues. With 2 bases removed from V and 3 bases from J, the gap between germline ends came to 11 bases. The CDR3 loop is CASSFDGSYYGYTF. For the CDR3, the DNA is TGTGCCAGCAGCTTTGATGGTTCCTACTATGGCTACACCTTC. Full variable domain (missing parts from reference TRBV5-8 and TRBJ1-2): EAGVTQSPTHLIKTRGQQATLRCSPISGHTSVYWYQQALGLGLQFLLWYDEGEERNRGNFPPRFSGRQFPNYSSELNVNALELEDSALYLCASSFDGSYYGYTFGSGTRLTVV.

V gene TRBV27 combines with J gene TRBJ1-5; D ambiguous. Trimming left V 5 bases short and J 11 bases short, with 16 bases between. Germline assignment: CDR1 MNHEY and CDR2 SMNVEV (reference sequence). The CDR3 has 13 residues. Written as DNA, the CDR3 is TGTGCCAGCAGTCTTCGGCTCGGAGCGGCCCAGCATTTT. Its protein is CASSLRLGAAQHF.

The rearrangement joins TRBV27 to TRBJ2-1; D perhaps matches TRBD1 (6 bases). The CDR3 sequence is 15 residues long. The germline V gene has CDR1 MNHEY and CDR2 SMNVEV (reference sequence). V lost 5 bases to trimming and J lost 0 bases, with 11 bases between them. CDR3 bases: TGTGCCAGCAGTCCCCAGGGGATCTCCTACAATGAGCAGTTCTTC. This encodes CASSPQGISYNEQFF.

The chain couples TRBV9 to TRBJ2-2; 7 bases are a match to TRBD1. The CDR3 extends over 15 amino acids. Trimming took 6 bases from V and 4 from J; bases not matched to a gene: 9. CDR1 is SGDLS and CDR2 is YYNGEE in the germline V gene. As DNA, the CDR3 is TGTGCCAGCAATTCACAGGGGCTACGCACCGGGGAGCTGTTTTTT. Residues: CASNSQGLRTGELFF.

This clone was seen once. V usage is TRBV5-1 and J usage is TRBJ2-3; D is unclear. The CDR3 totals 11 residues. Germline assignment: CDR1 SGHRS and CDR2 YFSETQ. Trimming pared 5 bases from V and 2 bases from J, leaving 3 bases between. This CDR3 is CASSNTDTQYF. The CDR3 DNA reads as TGCGCCAGCAGTAACACAGATACGCAGTATTTT.